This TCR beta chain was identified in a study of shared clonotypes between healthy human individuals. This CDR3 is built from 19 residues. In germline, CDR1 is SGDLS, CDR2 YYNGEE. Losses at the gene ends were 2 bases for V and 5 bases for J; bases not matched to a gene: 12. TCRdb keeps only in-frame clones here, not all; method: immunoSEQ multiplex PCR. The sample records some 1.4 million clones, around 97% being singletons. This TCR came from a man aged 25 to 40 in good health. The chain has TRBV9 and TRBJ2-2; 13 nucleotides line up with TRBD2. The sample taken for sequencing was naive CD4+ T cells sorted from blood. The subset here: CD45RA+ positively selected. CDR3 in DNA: TGTGCCAGCAGCGTGGCCGGGACTAGCGGGAAGGGTAAAACCGGGGAGCTGTTTTTT. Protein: CASSVAGTSGKGKTGELFF. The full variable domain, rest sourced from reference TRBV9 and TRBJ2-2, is DSGVTQTPKHLITATGQRVTLRCSPRSGDLSVYWYQQSLDQGLQFLIQYYNGEERAKGNILERFSAQQFPDLHSELNLSSLELGDSALYFCASSVAGTSGKGKTGELFFGEGSRLTVL.